This entry lists 3 T cell receptor beta chains sequenced from one sample in a study of OX40 agonist ivuxolimab in advanced cancers. Sequenced by immunoSEQ multiplex PCR; TCRdb stores in-frame clones only, minus some. The sample includes several thousand clones, 75% to 80% of them seen just once. The sequences come from CD4+ or CD8+ T cells sorted from blood, collected in a trial of the OX40 agonist ivuxolimab. The receptors shown here come from an adult with an advanced solid tumor such as melanoma, head and neck, liver or kidney cancer.

V gene TRBV7-9 combines with J gene TRBJ2-7; D is undetermined. With 4 bases removed from V and 2 bases from J, the gap between germline ends came to 15 bases. Germline V gives CDR1 SEHNR, CDR2 FQNEAQ (reference sequence). The CDR3 totals 15 residues. Here the CDR3 reads CASSYYTVEAYEQYF. The CDR3 DNA reads TGTGCCAGCAGCTATTATACGGTTGAGGCCTACGAGCAGTACTTC. The whole variable domain, filled in from reference TRBV7-9 and TRBJ2-7, reads DTGVSQNPRHKITKRGQNVTFRCDPISEHNRLYWYRQTLGQGPEFLTYFQNEAQLEKSRLLSDRFSAERPKGSFSTLEIQRTEQGDSAMYLCASSYYTVEAYEQYFGPGTRLTVT.

This chain connects TRBV10-3 to TRBJ2-1; the D gene is possibly TRBD2 (5 bases). Per the germline V gene, CDR1 is ENHRY and CDR2 is SYGVKD. Trimming removed 7 bases at V and 9 bases at J, with 19 bases between. The CDR3 has 14 amino acids. The CDR3 spells CAIKTSSAAGEQFF. The CDR3 coding sequence is TGTGCCATCAAAACTAGTTCGGCGGCGGGTGAGCAGTTCTTC.

This chain links TRBV2 with TRBJ2-3; 7 nucleotides agree with TRBD1. CDR1 and CDR2 from the germline V gene are SNHLY and FYNNEI. CDR3 length: 14 amino acids. V dropped 6 bases and J dropped 1; count of bases not matched to a gene: 4. CDR3 sequence (DNA): TGTGCCAGCAGGATAGGACAGGGCACAGATACGCAGTATTTT. It specifies CASRIGQGTDTQYF.